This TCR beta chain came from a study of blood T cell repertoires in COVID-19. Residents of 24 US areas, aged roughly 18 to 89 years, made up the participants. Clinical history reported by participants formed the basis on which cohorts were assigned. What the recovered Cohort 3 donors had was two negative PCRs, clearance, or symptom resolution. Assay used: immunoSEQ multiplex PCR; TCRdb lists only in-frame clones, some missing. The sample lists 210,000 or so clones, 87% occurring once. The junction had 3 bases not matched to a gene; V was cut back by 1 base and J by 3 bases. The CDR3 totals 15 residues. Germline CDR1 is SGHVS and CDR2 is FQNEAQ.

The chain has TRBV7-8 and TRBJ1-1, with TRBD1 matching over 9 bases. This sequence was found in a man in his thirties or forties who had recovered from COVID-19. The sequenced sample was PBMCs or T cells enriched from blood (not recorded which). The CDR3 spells CASSLGTGGHTEAFF. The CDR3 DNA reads TGTGCCAGCAGCTTAGGCACAGGGGGCCACACTGAAGCTTTCTTT.